Given below is one T cell receptor (beta chain) in context. Antigen: not known. The CDR3 totals 16 residues. Germline V lookup: CDR1 KGHSH, CDR2 LQKENI. V dropped 3 bases and J dropped 0 bases, with 12 bases sitting between them. This was the immunoSEQ version 4 assay in survey mode. Assay used: immunoSEQ multiplex PCR; TCRdb lists only in-frame clones, some missing. The sample consists of fewer than 35,000 clones, approximately 70% of them appearing once. Cells were stimulated with overlapping HIV-1 Gag 15-mer peptides. Sorting of responding CD4+ T cells relied on upregulated CD40 ligand together with CD69. Adults with HIV-1 started suppressive ART while chronically infected. The source of the sample is a study of persistence of HIV-infected CD4 T cells. Study findings and constraints: Degenerate expanded CDR3beta sequences were enriched among CMV- and Gag-responding cells.

Sample: CD4+ T cells sorted from PBMCs after roughly 18-hour stimulation, taken from a patient who received antiretroviral therapy. This sequence was found in an adult man with HIV who was CMV-seropositive. The V call is TRBV18, the J call TRBJ1-5; D not resolved. The CDR3 region has the DNA TGTGCCAGCTCACCTTCGGCCGTAATTAGCAATCAGCCCCAGCATTTT. This sequence encodes CASSPSAVISNQPQHF. Filled out from reference TRBV18 and TRBJ1-5, the complete variable domain reads NAGVMQNPRHLVRRRGQEARLRCSPMKGHSHVYWYRQLPEEGLKFMVYLQKENIIDESGMPKERFSAEFPKEGPSILRIQQVVRGDSAAYFCASSPSAVISNQPQHFGDGTRLSIL.